The T cell receptor beta chain under discussion was sequenced for a study of T cell responses to AZD1222 COVID-19 vaccine. Sequencing was performed with immunoSEQ multiplex PCR; in TCRdb, only in-frame clones are kept and a portion is missing. The sample has about 110,000 clones; around nine tenths are singletons. As regards this clone: Its specificity is unknown.

Findings and limits, study-wide: Reportedly, close to half of spike-specific TCRs are directed against unmutated variant regions.

CDR3 length equals 14 residues. Germline lookup yields CDR1 SGHAT and CDR2 FQNNGV. The V and J ends lost 3 bases and 0 bases respectively, with 8 bases between them. Sequenced here: peripheral blood, sampled on day 0 of MenACWY control vaccination. This sequence was found in an adult in good health. The chain has TRBV11-2 and TRBJ1-1; tentative D call: TRBD1 (5 bases). Here the CDR3 reads CASSFNRMNTEAFF. The CDR3 bases are TGTGCCAGCAGCTTCAACAGGATGAACACTGAAGCTTTCTTT.